These 30 T cell receptor beta chains were sequenced from one sample in a study of early T cells in non-severe SARS-CoV-2 infection. TCRdb independently ran MiXCR on the 5' RACE reads; one entry per CDR3 protein. In the table there are about 62,000 distinct CDR3 sequences, about 9.3% of which are singletons. The sequenced sample was whole blood. Source of these receptors: an adult who was a healthcare worker with PCR-confirmed SARS-CoV-2 infection or an uninfected control (not recorded which).

J is TRBJ1-2 and V is TRBV7-2; D may be TRBD1 (5 bases). V was clipped by 5 bases and J by 0 bases, with 16 bases between them. The CDR3 extends over 16 amino acids. Germline V gene lookup returns CDR1 SGHTA and CDR2 FQGNSA. CDR3 coding DNA: TGTGCCAGCAGCGTAACCGGGACGTCCTCTAACTATGGCTACACCTTC. Its translation is CASSVTGTSSNYGYTF.

This clonotype was counted only a few times. The chain recombines TRBV9 with TRBJ2-2; 9 bases fit TRBD1. The length of the CDR3 is 16 residues. Trimming cost V 0 bases and J 5 bases; bases outside gene matches: 5. From germline, CDR1 is SGDLS and CDR2 YYNGEE. This CDR3 reads CASSVAPGQGTGELFF. The CDR3 bases are TGTGCCAGCAGCGTAGCCCCGGGACAGGGAACCGGGGAGCTGTTTTTT.

This clonotype showed up just a few times. This chain joins TRBV3-1 and TRBJ2-7; 9 positions agree with TRBD1. The trim removed 1 base at V and 9 bases at J, leaving 7 bases unmatched. The CDR3 is 14 amino acids. Germline-derived CDR1 and CDR2 are LGHDT and YNNKEL (reference sequence). As DNA, the CDR3 is TGTGCCAGCAGCCAAGGAATTGGGACAGGGAGGCAGTACGTC. Its translation is CASSQGIGTGRQYV.

This clonotype was counted many times. The rearrangement joins TRBV19 to TRBJ2-3; D call uncertain. From germline, CDR1 is LNHDA and CDR2 SQIVND (reference sequence). V was shortened by 4 bases and J by 2 bases, with 4 bases between the two germline ends. The CDR3 spans 12 residues. Here the CDR3 reads CASSRHTDTQYF. The CDR3 DNA reads as TGTGCCAGTAGTAGACACACAGATACGCAGTATTTT.

The chain employs TRBV6-1 and TRBJ2-1, with D possibly TRBD2 on 5 matching bases. V lost 3 bases and J 0 bases, leaving 9 bases between the germline ends. Germline V gene lookup returns CDR1 MNHNS and CDR2 SASEGT. The CDR3 sequence is 15 residues long. CDR3 residues: CASSDGLLSYNEQFF. DNA of the CDR3: TGTGCCAGCAGTGACGGACTCCTCTCCTACAATGAGCAGTTCTTC.

The chain joins TRBV24-1 to TRBJ2-2; tentatively, D is TRBD1 (6 bases). There are 12 residues in the CDR3. Trimming pared 12 bases from V and 4 bases from J, leaving 11 bases between. Germline lookup yields CDR1 KGHDR and CDR2 SFDVKD. CDR3 in amino acids: CASAGATGELFF. The DNA of the CDR3 is TGTGCCTCAGCAGGGGCCACCGGGGAGCTGTTTTTT.

This chain joins TRBV20-1 and TRBJ1-1; D is unclear. The CDR3 loop spans 13 amino acids. V lost 4 bases and J lost 1, with 10 bases in between. The V gene's germline CDR1 is DFQATT and CDR2 SNEGSKA (reference sequence). This CDR3 is CSAISGGNTEAFF. CDR3 bases: TGCAGTGCTATTTCGGGAGGGAACACTGAAGCTTTCTTT.

This clonotype has a handful of counts. The rearrangement links TRBV6-9 to TRBJ2-5, with 14 nucleotides matching TRBD2. Looked up from germline, CDR1 is MNHGY and CDR2 is SVAAGI. J gave up 1 base and V 7 bases, and 14 bases lay outside the gene matches. This CDR3 spans 19 amino acids. The chain's CDR3 is CASTQGRPGTSGGQETQYF. CDR3 sequence (DNA): TGTGCCAGCACTCAAGGACGACCCGGGACTAGCGGGGGCCAAGAGACCCAGTACTTC.

There are many counts of this clonotype. CDR3 residues: CASSGRSNYGYTF. For the CDR3, the DNA is TGTGCCAGCAGTGGACGGTCTAACTATGGCTACACCTTC. The V call is TRBV2, the J call TRBJ1-2; D gene ambiguous. CDR1 is SNHLY, CDR2 FYNNEI, per germline. Trimming removed 4 bases at V and 0 bases at J, with 6 bases between. The CDR3 is 13 residues long.

This clonotype was detected many times. The CDR3, as DNA: TGTGCCAGCAGCTTGGACAGCTACGAGCAGTACGTC. Translation gives CASSLDSYEQYV. The chain combines TRBV6-6 with TRBJ2-7, with a weak D call TRBD1 (6 bases). The CDR3 runs 12 residues. Trimming removed 6 bases from V and 3 bases from J, with 9 bases in between. CDR1 and CDR2 (germline): MNHNY, SVGAGI (reference sequence).

The chain has TRBV10-3 and TRBJ1-1; D gene ambiguous. The germline CDR1 and CDR2 sequences are ENHRY and SYGVKD. The CDR3 runs to 12 residues. Trimming cost V 3 bases and J 10 bases, with 12 bases left between them. The CDR3 protein is CAISERAEGAFF. Written as DNA, the CDR3 is TGTGCCATCAGTGAACGGGCCGAAGGAGCTTTCTTT.

This clonotype occurred many times. J is TRBJ2-3 and V is TRBV24-1; 8 bases align to TRBD1. V lost 4 bases and J lost 2; bases outside the gene matches: 7. The CDR3 totals 16 residues. Germline CDR1 reads KGHDR; CDR2 reads SFDVKD. The CDR3 spells CATSDSTGDFTDTQYF. In DNA, the CDR3 is TGTGCCACCAGTGACTCGACAGGGGACTTCACAGATACGCAGTATTTT.

The V gene is TRBV6-5, the J gene TRBJ1-2, with TRBD1 identical over 7 bases. Per germline, CDR1 MNHEY and CDR2 SVGAGI. This CDR3 is 13 amino acids long. The V gene end was trimmed by 6 bases and the J gene end by 9 bases; junction bases not matched to a gene: 10. The CDR3 reads CASSQTDRVSYTF. DNA for the CDR3: TGTGCCAGCAGCCAGACCGACAGGGTTAGCTACACCTTC.

The chain links TRBV25-1 to TRBJ2-5, with 14 bases matching TRBD2. The CDR3 covers 15 residues. V shed 8 bases, J shed 1 base, and the junction held 3 bases outside the gene matches. Germline V gene sequence: CDR1 MGHDK, CDR2 SYGVNS. The CDR3 DNA reads TGTGCCAGCCGACTAGCGGGGGGGATCCAAGAGACCCAGTACTTC. This gives the protein CASRLAGGIQETQYF.

There are many counts of this clonotype. The CDR3 sequence: CSASVQKETQYF. CDR3 in DNA: TGCAGTGCTAGCGTACAAAAAGAGACCCAGTACTTC. V usage is TRBV20-1 and J usage is TRBJ2-5; D gene uncertain. Germline V gives CDR1 DFQATT, CDR2 SNEGSKA (reference sequence). V lost 3 bases and J 3 bases, leaving 8 bases between the germline ends. This CDR3 comprises 12 residues.

In nucleotides, the CDR3 is TGCGCCAGCAGTGACTCACTAGCGACTGAGCAGTTCTTC. Translation: CASSDSLATEQFF. The rearrangement uses TRBV10-1 and TRBJ2-1; 7 bases map to TRBD2. The V gene end was trimmed by 3 bases and the J gene end by 9 bases; junction bases not matched to a gene: 5. CDR1 and CDR2 from the germline V gene are WNHNN and SYGVQD (reference sequence). This CDR3 is built from 13 residues.

The chain has TRBV28 and TRBJ1-3; D is unresolved. CDR1 and CDR2 (germline): MDHEN, SYDVKM. The ends were cut back, 5 bases at V and 4 bases at J, with 9 bases in the middle. The CDR3 loop spans 13 amino acids. CDR3 sequence (DNA): TGTGCCAGCAGTATCCTGGAGGGAAACACCATATATTTT. The encoded protein is CASSILEGNTIYF.

This clonotype was counted ten times or more. The chain employs TRBV24-1 and TRBJ2-1, with D maybe TRBD1 (5 bases). The CDR3 extends over 16 amino acids. Germline-derived CDR1 and CDR2 are KGHDR and SFDVKD. With 0 bases removed from V and 6 bases from J, the gap between germline ends came to 14 bases. This chain's CDR3 is CATSDLPLDQGNEQFF. DNA of the CDR3: TGTGCCACCAGTGATTTGCCCTTGGATCAGGGCAATGAGCAGTTCTTC.

This clonotype occurred a few times. The V and J genes are TRBV5-1 and TRBJ2-5, with 10 bases matching TRBD2. Looked up from germline, CDR1 is SGHRS and CDR2 is YFSETQ. V gave up 7 bases and J gave up 5 bases; unmatched junction bases: 5. This CDR3 region has 13 residues. In DNA form, the CDR3 reads TGCGCCAGCGCTAGCGGGGGAAGGGAGACCCAGTACTTC. Translation: CASASGGRETQYF.

The V and J genes are TRBV28 and TRBJ1-3; no clear D. The CDR3 is 12 residues long. CDR1 is MDHEN, CDR2 SYDVKM, per germline. V gave up 4 bases and J gave up 15 bases, with 16 bases separating them. CDR3 sequence reads: CASSSPGAAAYF. The CDR3 DNA reads TGTGCCAGCAGTTCCCCGGGAGCTGCTGCATATTTT.

This clonotype was observed a few times. The chain employs TRBV12-3 or TRBV12-4 and TRBJ2-1, with TRBD2 identical over 8 bases. CDR3 length: 15 amino acids. The trim removed 6 bases at V and 8 bases at J, leaving 12 bases unmatched. The CDR3 reads CASSPLPGGPHEQFF. The CDR3 region has the DNA TGTGCCAGCAGCCCTTTACCGGGGGGGCCCCATGAGCAGTTCTTC.

The V call is TRBV10-3, the J call TRBJ2-5; TRBD2 matches 8 bases. This CDR3 has 14 residues. Germline V gives CDR1 ENHRY, CDR2 SYGVKD. With 10 bases clipped from V and 5 bases from J, the junction kept 12 bases outside the gene matches. The CDR3 DNA reads as TGTGCCAGCCAAGCGGGGGCGATTGCGGAGACCCAGTACTTC. Its protein is CASQAGAIAETQYF.

V usage is TRBV5-6 and J usage is TRBJ2-7; 10 nucleotides align to TRBD1. CDR1 SGHDT and CDR2 YYEEEE come from the germline V gene. With 4 bases clipped from V and 5 bases from J, the junction kept 6 bases outside the gene matches. The CDR3 covers 14 residues. Here the CDR3 reads CASSPGTGANEQYV. CDR3 coding DNA: TGTGCCAGCAGCCCGGGGACAGGGGCCAACGAGCAGTACGTC.

The rearrangement uses TRBV14 and TRBJ1-1; 7 positions agree with TRBD1. Germline V CDR1 and CDR2: SGHDN, FVKESK. The length of the CDR3 is 13 residues. Trimming took 5 bases from V and 6 from J; bases not matched to a gene: 6. The CDR3 region is CASSYGTEAEAFF. The CDR3 nucleotides read TGTGCCAGCAGCTACGGGACAGAAGCTGAAGCTTTCTTT.

The chain couples TRBV9 to TRBJ1-2; unclear D gene. Germline loops: CDR1 SGDLS, CDR2 YYNGEE. V gave up 0 bases and J gave up 4 bases, with 16 bases separating them. This CDR3 contains 16 residues. DNA of the CDR3: TGTGCCAGCAGCGTAGGCCCAGACGGTTTCGGCTATGGCTACACCTTC. Encoded protein: CASSVGPDGFGYGYTF.

This clonotype came up many times. The rearrangement joins TRBV12-3 or TRBV12-4 to TRBJ1-5, with 8 bases identical to TRBD1. The length of the CDR3 is 19 residues. V lost 3 bases to trimming and J lost 0 bases; unmatched junction nucleotides: 13. The CDR3 loop is CASSFGGDRMIYSNQPQHF. The CDR3, as DNA: TGTGCCAGCAGTTTCGGCGGGGACAGGATGATTTATAGCAATCAGCCCCAGCATTTT.

This clonotype has just a few counts. The chain joins TRBV10-3 to TRBJ1-2, with 8 bases aligning to TRBD1. Germline values: CDR1 ENHRY, CDR2 SYGVKD. V was pared by 4 bases and J by 2 bases, with 0 bases of the junction left unmatched. CDR3 length: 13 amino acids. The CDR3 coding sequence is TGTGCCATCAGTGGGGACAGGAACTATGGCTACACCTTC. As protein: CAISGDRNYGYTF.

The V and J genes are TRBV7-3 and TRBJ2-6; D gene unclear. The CDR3 length is 14 residues. The germline gives CDR1 SGHTA, CDR2 FQGTGA. The V end was cut by 1 base, the J end by 1 base, with 2 bases between. CDR3 sequence reads: CASSLMSGANVLTF. CDR3 DNA: TGTGCCAGCAGCTTAATGTCTGGGGCCAACGTCCTGACTTTC.

The V gene is TRBV20-1, the J gene TRBJ2-1; D could derive from TRBD1 or TRBD2 (5 bases each). Between the trimmed V and J ends, which lost 3 bases and 8 bases, there was a span of 17 bases. Germline V gene data show CDR1 as DFQATT and CDR2 as SNEGSKA (reference sequence). This CDR3 is 14 amino acids long. The CDR3 protein is CSASETVGADEQFF. DNA of the CDR3: TGCAGTGCTAGCGAGACCGTCGGGGCCGATGAGCAGTTCTTC.

This chain links TRBV5-1 with TRBJ1-1; 8 bases line up with TRBD1. This CDR3 contains 18 residues. Germline CDR1 and CDR2: SGHRS and YFSETQ. Unmatched junction bases numbered 15, after V lost 5 bases and J lost 0 bases. The CDR3 reads CASRPGGTGLFMNTEAFF. The CDR3 DNA is TGCGCCAGCAGGCCCGGGGGGACAGGCTTGTTCATGAACACTGAAGCTTTCTTT.